Below are 27 T cell receptor beta chains sequenced from a single sample in a study of blood T cell repertoires in COVID-19. Profiling relied on immunoSEQ multiplex PCR, and the TCRdb table lists in-frame clones only, not all of them. The sample has about 140,000 clones; approximately 80% are singletons. Specimen: PBMCs or T cells enriched from blood (not recorded which). Every receptor here comes from a woman aged 18-29 years who had been exposed to COVID-19.

The chain couples TRBV28 to TRBJ2-7; TRBD2 matches at 10 bases. V lost 5 bases and J lost 0; bases outside the gene matches: 4. CDR3 length: 15 residues. Per the germline V gene, CDR1 is MDHEN and CDR2 is SYDVKM. This CDR3 is CASSRLAGLSYEQYF. The CDR3 DNA reads as TGTGCCAGCAGTCGACTAGCGGGCCTCTCCTACGAGCAGTACTTC. Combining the CDR3 with reference TRBV28 and TRBJ2-7 gives the whole variable domain DVKVTQSSRYLVKRTGEKVFLECVQDMDHENMFWYRQDPGLGLRLIYFSYDVKMKEKGDIPEGYSVSREKKERFSLILESASTNQTSMYLCASSRLAGLSYEQYFGPGTRLTVT.

This chain connects TRBV21-1 to TRBJ2-4; the D call of TRBD1 is as the table states it, not checked on the DNA. TRBV21-1 is a pseudogene locus. The CDR3 runs to 16 residues. In nucleotides, the CDR3 is TGTGCCAACAGCCCTGGGACAGGGATAGCCAAAAACATTCAGTACTTC. Amino acids: CANSPGTGIAKNIQYF.

The chain recombines TRBV7-5 with TRBJ1-1. TRBV7-5 represents a pseudogene. This CDR3 contains 11 residues. The CDR3 bases are TGTGTCAGAAGGCGACTGGGTTGGGCTTTCTTT. Translation: CVRRRLGWAFF.

J is TRBJ1-1 and V is TRBV7-9; D is unclear. Germline CDR1 SEHNR, CDR2 FQNEAQ (reference sequence). The CDR3 loop spans 15 amino acids. V lost 1 base to trimming and J lost 0 bases, with 9 bases between them. The CDR3 DNA follows: TGTGCCAGCAGCTTAGTACCGGGGATGAACACTGAAGCTTTCTTT. This gives the protein CASSLVPGMNTEAFF.

This clone has just one count. The rearrangement uses TRBV14 and TRBJ2-5; possibly TRBD2 for D (5 bases). Germline CDR1 and CDR2: SGHDN and FVKESK. The germline V and J ends were trimmed by 1 base and 9 bases, with 12 bases remaining between them. The CDR3 has 13 amino acids. CDR3 coding DNA: TGTGCCAGCAGCCAAGCCCTGATCGGGGCCCAGTACTTC. It codes for CASSQALIGAQYF.

The chain employs TRBV18 and TRBJ2-7; D uncertain. The CDR3 covers 13 residues. CDR1 KGHSH and CDR2 LQKENI come from the germline V gene. Trimming removed 2 bases from V and 2 bases from J, with 7 bases in between. The CDR3 DNA is TGTGCCAGCTCACCAACTATCGCCTACGAGCAGTACTTC. It encodes CASSPTIAYEQYF.

The rearrangement uses TRBV2 and TRBJ2-7, with a possible D match to TRBD2 (5 bases). The CDR3 totals 15 residues. The ends were cut back, 4 bases at V and 6 bases at J, with 19 bases in the middle. Germline V gene data show CDR1 as SNHLY and CDR2 as FYNNEI. The CDR3 loop reads CASSGEGWFGREQYF. CDR3 in DNA: TGTGCCAGCAGTGGCGAGGGCTGGTTCGGTCGCGAGCAGTACTTC. The variable domain in full, with the rest retrieved from reference TRBV2 and TRBJ2-7, is EPEVTQTPSHQVTQMGQEVILRCVPISNHLYFYWYRQILGQKVEFLVSFYNNEISEKSEIFDDQFSVERPDGSNFTLKIRSTKLEDSAMYFCASSGEGWFGREQYFGPGTRLTVT.

The chain joins TRBV19 to TRBJ1-1; D remains ambiguous. The CDR3 totals 13 residues. The V end lost 3 bases, the J end lost 2 bases, and 7 bases lay between the germline ends. Germline CDR1 reads LNHDA; CDR2 reads SQIVND (reference sequence). CDR3 sequence: CASSINRNTEAFF. CDR3 sequence (DNA): TGTGCCAGTAGTATCAACAGAAACACTGAAGCTTTCTTT.

The genes are TRBV3-1 (or the pseudogene TRBV3-2) and TRBJ1-1; D is unclear. Trimming removed 2 bases at V and 6 bases at J, with 7 bases between. Germline V gene lookup returns CDR1 LGHDT and CDR2 YNNKEL (reference sequence). The CDR3 consists of 12 residues. CDR3 residues: CASSQSSAEAFF. CDR3 sequence (DNA): TGTGCCAGCAGCCAAAGTAGCGCTGAAGCTTTCTTT.

V is TRBV7-9 and J is TRBJ2-1; 7 nucleotides agree with TRBD1. The CDR3 spans 14 residues. V lost 5 bases and J lost 2; bases outside the gene matches: 3. The germline CDR1 and CDR2 sequences are SEHNR and FQNEAQ (reference sequence). CDR3 DNA: TGTGCCAGCAGCATGGGACAGCCCTACAATGAGCAGTTCTTC. This translates into CASSMGQPYNEQFF.

This clone showed up many times. V and J are TRBV27 and TRBJ1-3; perhaps TRBD1 as D (6 bases). Germline V gives CDR1 MNHEY, CDR2 SMNVEV (reference sequence). This CDR3 is built from 16 residues. Trimming took 5 bases from V and 0 from J, leaving 14 bases between them. For the CDR3, the DNA is TGTGCCAGCAGTCCCCTACAGGGTGCCTCTGGAAACACCATATATTTT. As protein: CASSPLQGASGNTIYF.

This rearrangement joins TRBV9 to TRBJ2-1; 15 bases are shared with TRBD2. With V trimmed by 4 bases and J by 2 bases, 4 bases remained unmatched. The CDR3 runs 17 residues. Germline V lookup: CDR1 SGDLS, CDR2 YYNGEE. This CDR3 is CASSPRTSGRAYNEQFF. Written as DNA, the CDR3 is TGTGCCAGCAGCCCTAGGACTAGCGGGAGGGCCTACAATGAGCAGTTCTTC. Filled out from reference TRBV9 and TRBJ2-1, the complete variable domain reads DSGVTQTPKHLITATGQRVTLRCSPRSGDLSVYWYQQSLDQGLQFLIQYYNGEERAKGNILERFSAQQFPDLHSELNLSSLELGDSALYFCASSPRTSGRAYNEQFFGPGTRLTVL.

J is TRBJ1-6 and V is TRBV23-1, with TRBD1 as a possible D gene (5 bases). TRBV23-1 is sorted into the ORF group, with uncertain function. The CDR3 has 14 amino acids. V was clipped by 0 bases and J by 10 bases, with 10 bases between them. CDR3 bases: TGCGCCAGCAGTCAATCTCAGGGCAAATCACCCCTCCACTTT. It is translated as CASSQSQGKSPLHF.

The CDR3 loop is CASSLDWGTDPYNSPLHF. The CDR3 nucleotides read TGTGCCAGCAGCTTAGATTGGGGGACAGACCCCTATAATTCACCCCTCCACTTT. The gene calls are TRBV11-2 and TRBJ1-6, with 7 bases lining up with TRBD1. Germline assignment: CDR1 SGHAT and CDR2 FQNNGV. The CDR3 has 18 amino acids. J was trimmed by 2 bases and V by 0 bases; bases with no gene match: 7.

This rearrangement joins TRBV18 to TRBJ2-3, with TRBD2 matching 10 bases. The length of the CDR3 is 15 residues. The trim removed 8 bases at V and 2 bases at J, leaving 7 bases unmatched. The germline V gene encodes CDR1 KGHSH and CDR2 LQKENI. Here the CDR3 reads CASSKLAGITDTQYF. CDR3 sequence (DNA): TGTGCCAGCAGTAAACTAGCGGGGATCACAGATACGCAGTATTTT.

CDR3 sequence (DNA): TGTGCCACCGGGGTCGGGTCGGCTTTCTCTCGGGAGACCCAGTACTTC. Translating it yields CATGVGSAFSRETQYF. The chain employs TRBV2 and TRBJ2-5; the D gene is possibly TRBD2 (5 bases). Per the germline V gene, CDR1 is SNHLY and CDR2 is FYNNEI. Deletions cut 10 bases from V and 5 bases from J, with 26 bases between. The CDR3 extends over 16 amino acids.

The chain joins TRBV5-6 to TRBJ2-1, with 9 positions matching TRBD2. The junction had 11 bases not matched to a gene; V was cut back by 4 bases and J by 0 bases. Germline V gives CDR1 SGHDT, CDR2 YYEEEE. The CDR3 loop spans 18 amino acids. The CDR3 coding sequence is TGTGCCAGCAGCGCCCGACTAGCGGCTTGGAGCTCCTACAATGAGCAGTTCTTC. Translation: CASSARLAAWSSYNEQFF. Based on the CDR3 plus reference TRBV5-6 and TRBJ2-1, the full variable domain is DAGVTQSPTHLIKTRGQQVTLRCSPKSGHDTVSWYQQALGQGPQFIFQYYEEEERQRGNFPDRFSGHQFPNYSSELNVNALLLGDSALYLCASSARLAAWSSYNEQFFGPGTRLTVL.

The rearrangement joins TRBV6-4 to TRBJ1-3; D is unresolved. Trimming cost V 0 bases and J 0 bases, with 6 bases left between them. The CDR3 is 15 residues long. Per the germline V gene, CDR1 is MRHNA and CDR2 is SNTAGT. The CDR3: CASSDSGLSGNTIYF. The CDR3 coding sequence is TGTGCCAGCAGTGACTCTGGGCTCTCTGGAAACACCATATATTTT.

J is TRBJ2-5 and V is TRBV27, with 10 bases fitting TRBD2. The CDR3 has 14 amino acids. V gave up 7 bases and J gave up 4 bases; unmatched junction bases: 6. The germline V gene encodes CDR1 MNHEY and CDR2 SMNVEV (reference sequence). The CDR3 sequence is CASTASGSAETQYF. The CDR3 DNA follows: TGTGCCAGCACCGCTAGCGGGAGTGCAGAGACCCAGTACTTC.

The chain is built from TRBV19 and TRBJ2-1; perhaps TRBD2 as D (5 bases). Germline-derived CDR1 and CDR2 are LNHDA and SQIVND (reference sequence). The CDR3 sequence is 15 residues long. The ends were cut back, 5 bases at V and 0 bases at J, with 11 bases in the middle. The CDR3, as DNA: TGTGCCAGTAGTTGGACTGTAAGCTCCTACAATGAGCAGTTCTTC. Translation gives CASSWTVSSYNEQFF.

The V and J genes are TRBV3-1 (or the pseudogene TRBV3-2) and TRBJ2-1, with D perhaps TRBD2 (5 bases). V was trimmed by 4 bases and J by 8 bases, leaving 18 bases between them. The CDR3 extends over 15 amino acids. CDR1 is LGHDT and CDR2 is YNNKEL in the germline V gene (reference sequence). The CDR3 nucleotides are TGTGCCAGCAGCCTCGCCTTAACTAGTTTGGATGAGCAGTTCTTC. Translation gives CASSLALTSLDEQFF.

This clone was observed a single time. J is TRBJ2-1 and V is TRBV30; D possibly corresponds to TRBD1 (6 bases). CDR3 size: 14 residues. Germline CDR1 is GTSNPN and CDR2 is SVGIG (reference sequence). V lost 5 bases and J lost 8, with 19 bases in between. The CDR3 sequence: CAWGPQGTRDEQFF. The CDR3 DNA is TGTGCCTGGGGCCCCCAGGGGACGAGAGATGAGCAGTTCTTC. Together with reference TRBV30 and TRBJ2-1, the CDR3 gives the full variable domain: SQTIHQWPATLVQPVGSPLSLECTVEGTSNPNLYWYRQAAGRGLQLLFYSVGIGQISSEVPQNLSASRPQDRQFILSSKKLLLSDSGFYLCAWGPQGTRDEQFFGPGTRLTVL.

The chain links TRBV5-4 to TRBJ1-1; TRBD1 matches at 10 bases. CDR3 length equals 15 residues. The V segment lost 4 bases and the J segment 2 bases; nucleotides outside the gene matches: 5. The V gene's germline CDR1 is SGHNT and CDR2 YYREEE (reference sequence). Here the CDR3 reads CASSTGQGGNTEAFF. The CDR3 bases are TGTGCCAGCAGCACCGGACAGGGGGGTAACACTGAAGCTTTCTTT.

The V gene is TRBV29-1, the J gene TRBJ2-1; 8 positions agree with TRBD2. Looked up from germline, CDR1 is SQVTM and CDR2 is ANQGSEA. This CDR3 has 14 amino acids. Trimming removed 5 bases from V and 6 bases from J; junction bases left unmatched: 9. The CDR3 DNA is TGCAGCGTTATAACTAGCGGAGAGCCCAATGAGCAGTTCTTC. This gives the protein CSVITSGEPNEQFF.

The chain couples TRBV27 to TRBJ2-1; possibly TRBD1 for D (5 bases). Germline V gene sequence: CDR1 MNHEY, CDR2 SMNVEV (reference sequence). Trimming took 6 bases from V and 5 from J, leaving 11 bases between them. The CDR3 is 13 amino acids. The CDR3 loop reads CASRRQNDNEQFF. Written as DNA, the CDR3 is TGTGCCAGCAGGCGACAGAACGACAATGAGCAGTTCTTC.

The V call is TRBV3-1 (or the pseudogene TRBV3-2), the J call TRBJ2-5; TRBD2 matches at 11 bases. The length of the CDR3 is 16 residues. The V gene end was trimmed by 0 bases and the J gene end by 7 bases; junction bases not matched to a gene: 7. The germline V gene encodes CDR1 LGHDT and CDR2 YNNKEL (reference sequence). The CDR3 sequence is CASSQETSGRGRTQYF. Written as DNA, the CDR3 is TGTGCCAGCAGCCAAGAAACTAGCGGGAGAGGGAGGACCCAGTACTTC.

This clone has only one observation. This chain joins TRBV6-5 and TRBJ2-7; no reliable D call. Germline CDR1 and CDR2: MNHEY and SVGAGI. This CDR3 is built from 11 residues. The germline V and J ends were trimmed by 4 bases and 5 bases, with 6 bases remaining between them. This CDR3 reads CASSSEHEQYF. The CDR3 DNA follows: TGTGCCAGCAGTTCGGAGCACGAGCAGTACTTC.